The source of this T cell receptor beta chain is a study of OX40 agonist ivuxolimab in advanced cancers. Study at large: The dose-escalation group included hepatocellular carcinoma, melanoma, renal cell carcinoma and head and neck cancer. Partial responses were recorded for three patients, including one with hepatocellular carcinoma and two with cutaneous melanoma. The study's findings and limits: Within 6 weeks, CD4+ and CD8+ blood T cells expanded clonally at 0.1 to 3.0 mg/kg.

The CDR3 has 15 amino acids. Germline CDR1 reads MRHNA; CDR2 reads SNTAGT. Trimming took 11 bases from V and 8 from J, leaving 25 bases between them. TCRdb's table, derived via immunoSEQ multiplex PCR, lists solely in-frame clones and lacks some. The sample has about 25,000 clones, approximately 91% seen once; the top ten hold approximately 49%. Concerning this clone itself: What it recognizes is unknown.

Autoimmune disease history or systemic immunosuppression disqualified patients. This chain joins TRBV6-4 and TRBJ2-1; the D gene could be TRBD1 or TRBD2 (6 bases each). The source material was CD4+ or CD8+ T cells sorted from blood, sampled in a trial of the OX40 agonist ivuxolimab. The sequence came from an adult with an advanced solid tumor such as melanoma, head and neck, liver or kidney cancer. This chain's CDR3 is CAPWGDMGKGDEQFF. The CDR3 nucleotides are TGTGCCCCTTGGGGGGACATGGGGAAAGGGGATGAGCAGTTCTTC.